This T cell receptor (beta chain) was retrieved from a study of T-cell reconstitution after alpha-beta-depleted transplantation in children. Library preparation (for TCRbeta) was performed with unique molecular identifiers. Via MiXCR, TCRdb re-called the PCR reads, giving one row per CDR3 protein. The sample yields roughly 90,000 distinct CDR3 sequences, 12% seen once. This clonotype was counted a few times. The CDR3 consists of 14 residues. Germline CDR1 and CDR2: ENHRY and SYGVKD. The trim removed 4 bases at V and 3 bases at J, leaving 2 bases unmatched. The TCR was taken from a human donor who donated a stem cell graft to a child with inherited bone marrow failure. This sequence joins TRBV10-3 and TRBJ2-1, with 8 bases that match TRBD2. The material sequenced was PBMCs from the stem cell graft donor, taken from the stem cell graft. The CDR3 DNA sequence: TGTGCCATCAGTGGGGGACTAGACTACAATGAGCAGTTCTTC. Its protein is CAISGGLDYNEQFF.